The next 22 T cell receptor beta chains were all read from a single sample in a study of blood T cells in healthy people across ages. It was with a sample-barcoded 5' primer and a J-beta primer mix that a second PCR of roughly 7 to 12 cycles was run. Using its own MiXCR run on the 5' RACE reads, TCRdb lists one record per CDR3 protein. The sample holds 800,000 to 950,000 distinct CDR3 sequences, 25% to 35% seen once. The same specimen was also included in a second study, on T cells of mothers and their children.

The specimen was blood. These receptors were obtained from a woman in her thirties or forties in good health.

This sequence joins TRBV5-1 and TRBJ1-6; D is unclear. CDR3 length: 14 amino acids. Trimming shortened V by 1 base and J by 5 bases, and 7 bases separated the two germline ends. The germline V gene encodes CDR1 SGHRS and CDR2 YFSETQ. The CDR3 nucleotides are TGCGCCAGCAGCTTGACTCCGGATAATTCACCCCTCCACTTT. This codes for CASSLTPDNSPLHF.

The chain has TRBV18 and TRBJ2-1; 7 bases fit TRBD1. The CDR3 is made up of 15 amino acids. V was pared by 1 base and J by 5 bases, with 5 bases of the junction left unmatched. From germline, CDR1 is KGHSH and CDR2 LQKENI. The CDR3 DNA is TGTGCCAGCTCACCACAGGGGACAGCTAACAATGAGCAGTTCTTC. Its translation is CASSPQGTANNEQFF.

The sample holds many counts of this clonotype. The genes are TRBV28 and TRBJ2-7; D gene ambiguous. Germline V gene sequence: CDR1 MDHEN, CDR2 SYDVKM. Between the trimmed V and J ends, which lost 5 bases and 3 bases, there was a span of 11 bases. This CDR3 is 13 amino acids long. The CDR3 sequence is CASSPLESYEQYF. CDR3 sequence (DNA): TGTGCCAGCAGTCCCCTAGAGAGCTACGAGCAGTACTTC.

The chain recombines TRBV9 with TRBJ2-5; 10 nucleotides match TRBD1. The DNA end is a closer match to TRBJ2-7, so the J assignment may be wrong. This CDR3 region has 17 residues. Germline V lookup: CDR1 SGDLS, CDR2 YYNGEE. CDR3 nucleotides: TGTGCCAGCAGCGCAAACCCGGGACAGGGGCGCGAATACGAGCAGTACTTC. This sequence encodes CASSANPGQGREYEQYF.

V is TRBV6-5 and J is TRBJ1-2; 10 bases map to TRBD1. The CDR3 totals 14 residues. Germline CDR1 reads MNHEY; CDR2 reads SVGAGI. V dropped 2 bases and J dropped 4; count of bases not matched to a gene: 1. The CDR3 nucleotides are TGTGCCAGCAGTTACGGGACAGGGGTCTATGGCTACACCTTC. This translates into CASSYGTGVYGYTF.

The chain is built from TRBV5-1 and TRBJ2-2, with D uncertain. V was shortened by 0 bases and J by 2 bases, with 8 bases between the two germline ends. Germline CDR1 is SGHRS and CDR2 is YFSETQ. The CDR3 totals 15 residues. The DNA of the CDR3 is TGCGCCAGCAGCTTGGATATCAGAAACACCGGGGAGCTGTTTTTT. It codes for CASSLDIRNTGELFF.

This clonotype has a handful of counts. The CDR3 DNA reads TGCGCCAGCAGCCCCAGCGGGACCACAGATACGCAGTATTTT. Protein sequence: CASSPSGTTDTQYF. V usage is TRBV4-3 and J usage is TRBJ2-3, with TRBD2 matching over 7 bases. With 4 bases clipped from V and 2 bases from J, the junction kept 3 bases outside the gene matches. Germline-derived CDR1 and CDR2 are LGHNA and YSLEER. The CDR3 is 14 residues long.

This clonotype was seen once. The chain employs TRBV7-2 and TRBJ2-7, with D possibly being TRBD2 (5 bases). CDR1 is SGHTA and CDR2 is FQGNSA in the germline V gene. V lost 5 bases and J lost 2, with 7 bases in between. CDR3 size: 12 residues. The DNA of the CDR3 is TGTACCAGCAGCGTCGGGGCCTACGAGCAGTACTTC. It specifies CTSSVGAYEQYF. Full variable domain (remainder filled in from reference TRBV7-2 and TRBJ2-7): GAGVSQSPSNKVTEKGKDVELRCDPISGHTALYWYRQSLGQGLEFLIYFQGNSAPDKSGLPSDRFSAERTGGSVSTLTIQRTQQEDSAVYLCTSSVGAYEQYFGPGTRLTVT.

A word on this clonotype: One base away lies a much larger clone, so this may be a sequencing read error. DNA for the CDR3: TGTGCCAGCACCAACGACTGGCTGGCCTACGAGCAGTACTTC. It translates to CASTNDWLAYEQYF. This chain links TRBV12-3 or TRBV12-4 with TRBJ2-7; the D is unclear. The V and J ends lost 7 bases and 2 bases respectively, with 15 bases between them. The CDR3 extends over 14 amino acids.

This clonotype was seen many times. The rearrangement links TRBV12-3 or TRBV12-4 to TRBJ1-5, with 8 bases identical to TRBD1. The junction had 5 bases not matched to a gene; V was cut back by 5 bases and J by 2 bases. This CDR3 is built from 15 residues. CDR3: CASSPVTGGNQPQHF. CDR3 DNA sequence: TGTGCCAGCAGTCCAGTGACAGGGGGCAATCAGCCCCAGCATTTT.

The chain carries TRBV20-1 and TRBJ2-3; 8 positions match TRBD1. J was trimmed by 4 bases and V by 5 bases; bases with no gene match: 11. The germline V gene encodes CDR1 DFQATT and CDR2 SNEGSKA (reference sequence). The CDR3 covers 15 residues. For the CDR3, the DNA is TGCAGTGCTCCACGGACAGGGAGTGTCGCAGATACGCAGTATTTT. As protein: CSAPRTGSVADTQYF.

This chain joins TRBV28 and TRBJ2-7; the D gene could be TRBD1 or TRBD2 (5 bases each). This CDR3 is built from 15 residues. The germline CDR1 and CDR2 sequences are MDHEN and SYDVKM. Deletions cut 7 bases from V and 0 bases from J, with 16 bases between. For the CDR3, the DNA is TGTGCCAGCACTGATCCCGGGACGACCTCCTACGAGCAGTACTTC. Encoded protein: CASTDPGTTSYEQYF.

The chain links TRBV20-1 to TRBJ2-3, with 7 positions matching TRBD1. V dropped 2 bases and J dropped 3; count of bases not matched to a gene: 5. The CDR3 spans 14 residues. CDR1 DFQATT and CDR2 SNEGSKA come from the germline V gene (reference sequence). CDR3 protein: CSARKGAYTDTQYF. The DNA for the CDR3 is TGCAGTGCTAGAAAGGGGGCTTATACAGATACGCAGTATTTT.

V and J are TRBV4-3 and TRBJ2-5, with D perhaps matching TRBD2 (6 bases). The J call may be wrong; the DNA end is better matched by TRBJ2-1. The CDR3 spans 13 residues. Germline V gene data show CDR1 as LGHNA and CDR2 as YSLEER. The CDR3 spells CASSPGFRGTQFF. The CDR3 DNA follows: TGCGCCAGCAGCCCCGGGTTCCGGGGGACCCAGTTCTTC.

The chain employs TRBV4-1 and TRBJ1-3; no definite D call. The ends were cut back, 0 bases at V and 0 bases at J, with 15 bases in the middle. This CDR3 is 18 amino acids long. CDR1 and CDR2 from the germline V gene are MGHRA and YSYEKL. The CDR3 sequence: CASSQDRRWVLSGNTIYF. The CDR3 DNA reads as TGCGCCAGCAGCCAAGATAGGCGGTGGGTCCTCTCTGGAAACACCATATATTTT.

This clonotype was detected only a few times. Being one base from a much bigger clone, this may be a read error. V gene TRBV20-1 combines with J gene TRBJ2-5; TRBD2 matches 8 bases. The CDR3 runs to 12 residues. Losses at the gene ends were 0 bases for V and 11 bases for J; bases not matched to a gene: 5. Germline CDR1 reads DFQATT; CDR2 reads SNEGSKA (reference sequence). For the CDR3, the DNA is TGCAGTGCTAGAGATCGTGAGCGGGAGCAGTACTTC. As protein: CSARDREREQYF.

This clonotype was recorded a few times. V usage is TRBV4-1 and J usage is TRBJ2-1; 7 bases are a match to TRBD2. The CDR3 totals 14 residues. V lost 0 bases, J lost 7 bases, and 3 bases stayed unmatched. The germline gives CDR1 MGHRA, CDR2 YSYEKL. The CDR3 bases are TGCGCCAGCAGCCAAGACAGGGAGGGGAATGAGCAGTTCTTC. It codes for CASSQDREGNEQFF.

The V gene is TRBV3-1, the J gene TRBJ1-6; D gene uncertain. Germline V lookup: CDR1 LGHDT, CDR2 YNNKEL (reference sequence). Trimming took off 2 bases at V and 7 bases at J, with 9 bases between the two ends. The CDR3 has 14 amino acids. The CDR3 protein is CASSQILGNSPLHF. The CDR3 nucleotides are TGTGCCAGCAGCCAAATTTTGGGCAATTCACCCCTCCACTTT.

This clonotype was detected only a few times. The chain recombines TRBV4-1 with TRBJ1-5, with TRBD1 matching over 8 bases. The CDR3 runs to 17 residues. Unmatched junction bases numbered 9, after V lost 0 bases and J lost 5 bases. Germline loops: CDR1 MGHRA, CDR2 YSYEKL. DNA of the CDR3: TGCGCCAGCAGCCAAGAAGTTGCCCAGGGGGCTTATCAGCCCCAGCATTTT. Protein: CASSQEVAQGAYQPQHF.

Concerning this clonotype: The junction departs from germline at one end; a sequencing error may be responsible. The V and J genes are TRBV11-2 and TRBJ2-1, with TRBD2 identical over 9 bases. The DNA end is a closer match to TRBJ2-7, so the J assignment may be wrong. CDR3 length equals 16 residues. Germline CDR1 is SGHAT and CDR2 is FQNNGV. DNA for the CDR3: TGTGCCTGCAGCTTAGGACTAGCGCAATCCTACAATGAGCAGTACTTC. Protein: CACSLGLAQSYNEQYF.

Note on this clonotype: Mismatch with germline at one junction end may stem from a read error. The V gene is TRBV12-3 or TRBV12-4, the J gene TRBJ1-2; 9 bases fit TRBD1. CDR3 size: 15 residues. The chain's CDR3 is CTSSLGNRGLGGYTF. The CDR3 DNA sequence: TGTACCAGCAGTTTAGGCAACAGGGGGCTGGGTGGCTACACCTTC.

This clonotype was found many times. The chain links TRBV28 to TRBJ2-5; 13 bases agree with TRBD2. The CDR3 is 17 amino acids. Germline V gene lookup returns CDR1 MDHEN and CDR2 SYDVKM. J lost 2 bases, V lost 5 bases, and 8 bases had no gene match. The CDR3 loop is CASSPHGTSGKQETQYF. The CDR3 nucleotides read TGTGCCAGCAGTCCCCATGGGACTAGCGGGAAACAAGAGACCCAGTACTTC.